Below are 30 T cell receptor beta chains sequenced from a single sample in a study of beta chain features in type 1 diabetes. Expressed TCRB transcripts were sequenced after all isolated RNA was converted to cDNA. TCRdb's table, derived via immunoSEQ multiplex PCR, lists solely in-frame clones and lacks some. The table has roughly 300,000 clones, approximately 9.7% seen once. Study conclusions and caveats: All four CD4+ subsets from Type 1 diabetes patients carried moderately but significantly shorter TCRB CDR3s.

What these receptors recognize is not known. Sequencing was done on a sample of central memory CD4+ T cells from blood. These receptors were taken from a young man with type 1 diabetes.

In DNA form, the CDR3 reads TGCGCCAGCAGCCAAGAGCTCCGGTACACAGATACGCAGTATTTT. Translating it yields CASSQELRYTDTQYF. The V call is TRBV4-3, the J call TRBJ2-3, with D uncertain. The CDR3 covers 15 residues. Germline-derived CDR1 and CDR2 are LGHNA and YSLEER. V was pared by 0 bases and J by 2 bases, with 9 bases between.

V is TRBV4-3 and J is TRBJ2-3; 8 bases match TRBD2. V shed 4 bases, J shed 4 bases, and the junction held 13 bases outside the gene matches. Germline V gene lookup returns CDR1 LGHNA and CDR2 YSLEER. This CDR3 spans 17 amino acids. CDR3 loop: CASSRETMTSEADTQYF. The CDR3 nucleotides are TGCGCCAGCAGCCGAGAGACCATGACTAGCGAAGCAGATACGCAGTATTTT.

This clone was found a few times. This specimen includes other DNA sequences encoding the same CDR3. V and J are TRBV30 and TRBJ1-1, with D hard to call. CDR1 and CDR2 from the germline V gene are GTSNPN and SVGIG (reference sequence). V lost 1 base and J 0 bases, leaving 6 bases between the germline ends. The CDR3 sequence is 13 residues long. The DNA for the CDR3 is TGTGCCTGGAGTGGGACGGTGAACACTGAAGCTTTCTTT. The encoded protein is CAWSGTVNTEAFF.

This clone came up a few times. The chain carries TRBV10-2 and TRBJ2-7; D is unclear. V was clipped by 2 bases and J by 7 bases, with 9 bases between them. The CDR3 extends over 12 amino acids. In germline, CDR1 is WSHSY, CDR2 SAAADI. The CDR3 spells CASSEIGGEQYF. CDR3 nucleotides: TGCGCCAGCAGTGAGATAGGCGGTGAGCAGTACTTC.

This clone came up a few times. The chain recombines TRBV23-1 with TRBJ1-1; 11 positions match TRBD1. TRBV23-1 is noted as an ORF with a role that remains uncertain. The CDR3 consists of 15 residues. V gave up 2 bases and J gave up 6 bases; unmatched junction bases: 5. CDR3 region: CASSQGDRGKSEAFF. The CDR3 DNA follows: TGCGCCAGCAGTCAAGGGGACAGGGGGAAGTCTGAAGCTTTCTTT.

There are many counts of this clone. The rearrangement uses TRBV11-2 and TRBJ2-1, with 16 bases matching TRBD2. CDR1 and CDR2 (germline): SGHAT, FQNNGV. The CDR3 consists of 16 residues. V shed 5 bases and J 7 bases; nucleotides not matched to a gene: 5. CDR3 coding DNA: TGTGCCAGCAGCGGAGCGGGACTAGCGGGAGGGAATGAGCAGTTCTTC. It codes for CASSGAGLAGGNEQFF.

This rearrangement joins TRBV5-1 to TRBJ2-3; 9 bases align to TRBD1. CDR1 is SGHRS and CDR2 is YFSETQ in the germline V gene. This CDR3 contains 15 residues. The V gene end was trimmed by 4 bases and the J gene end by 3 bases; junction bases not matched to a gene: 6. CDR3 amino acids: CASSTNGQGTDTQYF. DNA of the CDR3: TGCGCCAGCAGCACGAATGGACAGGGGACAGATACGCAGTATTTT.

This clone was seen only a few times. The chain couples TRBV10-3 to TRBJ2-2; TRBD2 matches at 11 bases. Germline CDR1 reads ENHRY; CDR2 reads SYGVKD. V gave up 3 bases and J gave up 3 bases; unmatched junction bases: 6. The CDR3 length is 17 residues. This CDR3 reads CAISDWKGLADTGELFF. Written as DNA, the CDR3 is TGTGCCATCAGTGACTGGAAGGGACTAGCGGACACCGGGGAGCTGTTTTTT.

This clone was counted between two and nine times. The junction departs from germline at one end; a sequencing error may be responsible. The chain employs TRBV15 and TRBJ1-1; D remains unclear. The CDR3 contains 12 residues. Per the germline V gene, CDR1 is LNHNV and CDR2 is YYDKDF (reference sequence). CDR3 sequence: CATSRDTKGAIF. CDR3 DNA sequence: TGTGCCACCAGCAGAGATACGAAGGGAGCCATCTTT.

This clone was seen a single time. CDR3 sequence reads: CASSLLGSQATDTQYF. CDR3 bases: TGTGCCAGCAGTTTACTGGGCTCACAGGCCACAGATACGCAGTATTTT. This chain joins TRBV27 and TRBJ2-3; D is possibly TRBD1 (5 bases). CDR1 MNHEY and CDR2 SMNVEV come from the germline V gene (reference sequence). V was trimmed by 2 bases and J by 2 bases, leaving 14 bases between them. The CDR3 is made up of 16 amino acids.

The V call is TRBV9, the J call TRBJ1-6; D is uncertain. The length of the CDR3 is 18 residues. CDR1 and CDR2 from the germline V gene are SGDLS and YYNGEE. Trimming cost V 3 bases and J 6 bases, with 22 bases left between them. DNA of the CDR3: TGTGCCAGCAGCGCCAACCCGGTGGCTTCCGGAATTAATTCACCCCTCCACTTT. It yields the protein CASSANPVASGINSPLHF.

V is TRBV7-9 and J is TRBJ1-2; no reliable D call. The CDR3 sequence is 14 residues long. Trimming left V 5 bases short and J 0 bases short, with 10 bases between. Germline loops: CDR1 SEHNR, CDR2 FQNEAQ (reference sequence). The CDR3 sequence: CASSPPLTNYGYTF. CDR3 DNA: TGTGCCAGCAGCCCACCCCTCACTAACTATGGCTACACCTTC.

This clone was picked up a small number of times. V and J are TRBV28 and TRBJ1-2, with D unclear. Trimming left V 1 base short and J 8 bases short, with 8 bases between. Germline CDR1 MDHEN, CDR2 SYDVKM. The CDR3 runs 12 residues. The CDR3 sequence is CASSLYQNGYTF. CDR3 sequence (DNA): TGTGCCAGCAGTTTATACCAGAACGGCTACACCTTC.

V gene TRBV6-5 combines with J gene TRBJ2-7, with TRBD1 identical over 8 bases. The CDR3 has 15 amino acids. V shed 5 bases, J shed 3 bases, and the junction held 9 bases outside the gene matches. The V gene's germline CDR1 is MNHEY and CDR2 SVGAGI. This chain's CDR3 is CASSARTGYNYEQYF. The CDR3 DNA reads as TGTGCCAGCAGTGCTAGGACAGGGTATAACTACGAGCAGTACTTC.

The chain recombines TRBV2 with TRBJ1-1; 7 bases map to TRBD1. The CDR3 sequence is 13 residues long. Germline V gives CDR1 SNHLY, CDR2 FYNNEI. V was pared by 10 bases and J by 5 bases, with 10 bases of the junction left unmatched. The CDR3 sequence is CATRQGVSTEAFF. CDR3 bases: TGTGCCACCCGACAGGGAGTGTCGACTGAAGCTTTCTTT.

This clone appeared many times. The chain is built from TRBV30 and TRBJ2-4, with TRBD1 matching 9 bases. This CDR3 region has 14 residues. V was clipped by 2 bases and J by 7 bases; unmatched bases: 6. CDR1 GTSNPN and CDR2 SVGIG come from the germline V gene (reference sequence). The CDR3 sequence is CAWSPGTGMNIQYF. In DNA, the CDR3 is TGTGCCTGGAGTCCCGGGACAGGGATGAACATTCAGTACTTC.

The chain employs TRBV27 and TRBJ2-7; TRBD2 agrees at 8 bases. CDR3 size: 15 residues. V was pared by 2 bases and J by 2 bases, with 5 bases of the junction left unmatched. Germline V CDR1 and CDR2: MNHEY, SMNVEV (reference sequence). CDR3 sequence reads: CASSLKRGFTYEQYF. The CDR3 region has the DNA TGTGCCAGCAGTTTAAAGCGGGGGTTTACCTACGAGCAGTACTTC.

The chain has TRBV6-1 and TRBJ2-7; D may correspond to TRBD1 or TRBD2 (5 bases each). Trimming cost V 4 bases and J 5 bases, with 6 bases left between them. Germline-derived CDR1 and CDR2 are MNHNS and SASEGT. The CDR3 has 11 amino acids. The CDR3 DNA reads TGTGCCAGCAGTGGGGGGAACGAGCAGTACTTC. It yields the protein CASSGGNEQYF.

The chain recombines TRBV25-1 with TRBJ2-7; unclear D gene. CDR3 length: 11 residues. Germline CDR1 MGHDK, CDR2 SYGVNS. V dropped 4 bases and J dropped 9 bases, with 10 bases sitting between them. CDR3: CASSVSHAQYF. CDR3 coding DNA: TGTGCCAGCAGTGTGTCTCATGCGCAGTACTTC.

The genes are TRBV11-2 and TRBJ1-3, with 7 bases matching TRBD1. The CDR3 runs to 15 residues. Per the germline V gene, CDR1 is SGHAT and CDR2 is FQNNGV. V lost 6 bases, J lost 3 bases, and 8 bases stayed unmatched. The CDR3 DNA sequence: TGTGCCAGCAGTCATACGACAGGGAATGGAAACACCATATATTTT. Residues: CASSHTTGNGNTIYF. Complete variable domain (other parts from reference TRBV11-2 and TRBJ1-3): EAGVAQSPRYKIIEKRQSVAFWCNPISGHATLYWYQQILGQGPKLLIQFQNNGVVDDSQLPKDRFSAERLKGVDSTLKIQPAKLEDSAVYLCASSHTTGNGNTIYFGEGSWLTVV.

This clone was counted between two and nine times. The chain combines TRBV6-5 with TRBJ1-5; TRBD1 is a possible D gene (5 bases). This CDR3 spans 13 amino acids. Trimming cost V 10 bases and J 4 bases, with 14 bases left between them. Germline lookup yields CDR1 MNHEY and CDR2 SVGAGI. This CDR3 is CATWTLGNQPQHF. The CDR3 DNA reads TGTGCCACCTGGACACTGGGGAATCAGCCCCAGCATTTT.

This clone was observed a handful of times. The gene calls are TRBV5-1 and TRBJ2-5; no clear D. In germline, CDR1 is SGHRS, CDR2 YFSETQ. The CDR3 loop spans 14 amino acids. V dropped 1 base and J dropped 5 bases, with 12 bases sitting between them. The chain's CDR3 is CASSLLLQPETQYF. The DNA of the CDR3 is TGCGCCAGCAGCTTGTTGCTGCAGCCGGAGACCCAGTACTTC. The whole variable domain, remainder taken from reference TRBV5-1 and TRBJ2-5, is KAGVTQTPRYLIKTRGQQVTLSCSPISGHRSVSWYQQTPGQGLQFLFEYFSETQRNKGNFPGRFSGRQFSNSRSEMNVSTLELGDSALYLCASSLLLQPETQYFGPGTRLLVL.

V is TRBV19 and J is TRBJ2-1, with D perhaps matching TRBD2 (6 bases). Trimming took 4 bases from V and 0 from J, leaving 10 bases between them. This CDR3 comprises 15 residues. From germline, CDR1 is LNHDA and CDR2 SQIVND (reference sequence). Here the CDR3 reads CASSTQTSSYNEQFF. The CDR3 coding sequence is TGTGCCAGTAGTACCCAGACTAGCTCCTACAATGAGCAGTTCTTC.

The gene calls are TRBV7-2 and TRBJ2-3; 10 nucleotides align to TRBD1. V lost 6 bases, J lost 4 bases, and 7 bases stayed unmatched. CDR3 length: 15 amino acids. Per germline, CDR1 SGHTA and CDR2 FQGNSA. This chain's CDR3 is CASSGGQGGPDTQYF. The CDR3 coding sequence is TGTGCCAGCAGTGGTGGACAGGGGGGTCCAGATACGCAGTATTTT.

The CDR3 spells CASSRPGQGVKQYF. CDR3 nucleotide sequence: TGTGCCAGCAGTCGACCGGGACAGGGGGTAAAGCAGTACTTC. V and J are TRBV27 and TRBJ2-7, with 11 positions matching TRBD1. Trimming cost V 5 bases and J 8 bases; bases outside gene matches: 8. Germline lookup yields CDR1 MNHEY and CDR2 SMNVEV (reference sequence). The CDR3 is made up of 14 amino acids.

The chain carries TRBV4-1 and TRBJ1-2; D may be TRBD1 (5 bases). With 3 bases removed from V and 4 bases from J, the gap between germline ends came to 9 bases. This CDR3 spans 13 amino acids. Germline CDR1 and CDR2: MGHRA and YSYEKL. The CDR3: CASSQGETYGYTF. CDR3 in DNA: TGCGCCAGCAGCCAGGGGGAAACCTATGGCTACACCTTC.

The CDR3 here is CASSLQSTDTQYF. As DNA, the CDR3 is TGTGCCAGCAGCTTACAGAGCACAGATACGCAGTATTTT. The chain employs TRBV7-2 and TRBJ2-3; D is ambiguous. The CDR3 covers 13 residues. Germline-derived CDR1 and CDR2 are SGHTA and FQGNSA. The V end was cut by 2 bases, the J end by 0 bases, with 3 bases between.

This clone was detected a few times. Other nucleotide sequences in the sample specify the same CDR3. V usage is TRBV5-1 and J usage is TRBJ1-1; 7 nucleotides line up with TRBD1. From germline, CDR1 is SGHRS and CDR2 YFSETQ. The CDR3 has 13 residues. V lost 3 bases and J lost 3; bases outside the gene matches: 2. For the CDR3, the DNA is TGCGCCAGCAGCTCGCAGGGGGACACTGAAGCTTTCTTT. It encodes CASSSQGDTEAFF.

The gene calls are TRBV7-2 and TRBJ1-2; TRBD1 matches 10 bases. V lost 3 bases to trimming and J lost 8 bases; unmatched junction nucleotides: 6. The V gene's germline CDR1 is SGHTA and CDR2 FQGNSA. The CDR3 has 14 amino acids. The CDR3 DNA follows: TGTGCCAGCAGCTTTGGGACAGGGGCCCGGGGCTACACCTTC. Protein: CASSFGTGARGYTF.

In this sample, this clone turned up a few times. The chain joins TRBV2 to TRBJ1-2; possibly TRBD1 for D (6 bases). Germline loops: CDR1 SNHLY, CDR2 FYNNEI. The CDR3 has 14 residues. With 5 bases removed from V and 8 bases from J, the gap between germline ends came to 18 bases. In DNA, the CDR3 is TGTGCCAGCAGTACTTACCAGGGGTTACAAGGCTACACCTTC. Amino acid sequence: CASSTYQGLQGYTF.